This record concerns one TCR beta chain sequence. Antigen: not known. V shed 5 bases and J 4 bases; nucleotides not matched to a gene: 10. The CDR3 loop spans 15 amino acids. CDR1 and CDR2 from the germline V gene are SEHNR and FQNEAQ (reference sequence). Profiling relied on immunoSEQ multiplex PCR, and the TCRdb table lists in-frame clones only, not all of them. The sample holds 150,000 to 180,000 clones, roughly 90% seen once. The entry originates in a study of cytomegalovirus exposure and HLA in healthy donors. Study-level information: The 666 first-cohort repertoires shared a platform with the approximately 110 validation repertoires, as reported in a later analysis.

Study results and limitations: Published work reported that the classifier diagnosed cytomegalovirus status with high specificity and sensitivity. For most TCR sequences rarity was the rule, although some public TCRs occurred in many donors.

Specimen: PBMCs. The rearrangement joins TRBV7-9 to TRBJ2-7, with 8 bases aligning to TRBD1. This TCR was sampled from a man aged 18 to 30 in good health and CMV-seropositive. The CDR3 sequence: CASSPTGTGGYEQYF. The CDR3 DNA follows: TGTGCCAGCAGCCCAACCGGGACAGGCGGTTACGAGCAGTACTTC.